Presented here are 16 T cell receptor beta chains from one specimen sequenced in a study of blood T cell repertoires in COVID-19. This table comes from immunoSEQ multiplex PCR, and its TCRdb copy is limited to in-frame clones, with some not included. The sample contains 15,000 to 20,000 clones, around 90% of which appear only once. The sequencing sample was made of peripheral blood. The source is a human donor in a cohort sampled during active COVID-19.

The V and J genes are TRBV6-1 and TRBJ1-4, with 7 nucleotides matching TRBD1. Per germline, CDR1 MNHNS and CDR2 SASEGT. The CDR3 length is 18 residues. V lost 0 bases, J lost 5 bases, and 12 bases stayed unmatched. CDR3 bases: TGTGCCAGCAGTGAAGCCCCGACAGGGCTCCCTCAAAATGAAAAACTGTTTTTT. Protein: CASSEAPTGLPQNEKLFF.

The chain uses TRBV2 and TRBJ2-2; D perhaps matches TRBD2 (5 bases). Germline V gives CDR1 SNHLY, CDR2 FYNNEI. The CDR3 is 11 amino acids. Trimming pared 4 bases from V and 8 bases from J, leaving 5 bases between. The CDR3 region has the DNA TGTGCCAGCAGTGGGGAGGGGGAGCTGTTTTTT. As protein: CASSGEGELFF.

The chain employs TRBV6-6 and TRBJ2-5, with D perhaps matching TRBD1 (6 bases). V was pared by 5 bases and J by 5 bases, with 12 bases between. Germline V gene lookup returns CDR1 MNHNY and CDR2 SVGAGI (reference sequence). CDR3 length: 13 amino acids. DNA of the CDR3: TGTGCCAGCAGTCGTGGGGGCGGGGAGACCCAGTACTTC. This gives the protein CASSRGGGETQYF.

The gene calls are TRBV2 and TRBJ2-1, with TRBD2 identical over 9 bases. V gave up 5 bases and J gave up 10 bases; unmatched junction bases: 6. The CDR3 sequence is 13 residues long. Germline CDR1 and CDR2: SNHLY and FYNNEI. The CDR3 spells CASSSREGEEQFF. In DNA, the CDR3 is TGTGCCAGCAGTTCGCGGGAGGGAGAAGAGCAGTTCTTC.

The chain joins TRBV7-9 to TRBJ1-5, with a possible D match to TRBD1 (5 bases). Germline CDR1 is SEHNR and CDR2 is FQNEAQ (reference sequence). CDR3 length equals 12 residues. V was trimmed by 5 bases and J by 6 bases, leaving 8 bases between them. CDR3 bases: TGTGCCAGCAGCCCGGGGGTTCAGCCCCAGCATTTT. It translates to CASSPGVQPQHF. The variable domain in full, completed from reference TRBV7-9 and TRBJ1-5, reads DTGVSQNPRHKITKRGQNVTFRCDPISEHNRLYWYRQTLGQGPEFLTYFQNEAQLEKSRLLSDRFSAERPKGSFSTLEIQRTEQGDSAMYLCASSPGVQPQHFGDGTRLSIL.

The rearrangement joins TRBV19 to TRBJ2-1; 7 nucleotides align to TRBD1. CDR3 length equals 15 residues. Losses at the gene ends were 3 bases for V and 7 bases for J; bases not matched to a gene: 9. Germline lookup yields CDR1 LNHDA and CDR2 SQIVND (reference sequence). Here the CDR3 reads CASSIRDSPLNEQFF. CDR3 sequence (DNA): TGTGCCAGTAGTATTAGGGACAGCCCCTTAAATGAGCAGTTCTTC.

The chain couples TRBV4-1 to TRBJ1-1; D is unclear. The V end was cut by 1 base, the J end by 1 base, with 10 bases between. The length of the CDR3 is 15 residues. CDR1 and CDR2 (germline): MGHRA, YSYEKL. Here the CDR3 DNA reads TGCGCCAGCAGCCAAGGGCGGGGTGGGAACACTGAAGCTTTCTTT. This translates into CASSQGRGGNTEAFF.

The chain combines TRBV11-2 with TRBJ1-2; 9 bases align to TRBD1. The germline V gene encodes CDR1 SGHAT and CDR2 FQNNGV. The J segment lost 2 bases and the V segment lost 3 bases, leaving 4 bases of the junction unmatched. This CDR3 has 15 amino acids. The CDR3 coding sequence is TGTGCCAGCAGCTTTTTGGGGACAGGGAACTATGGCTACACCTTC. This codes for CASSFLGTGNYGYTF. Filled out from reference TRBV11-2 and TRBJ1-2, the complete variable domain reads EAGVAQSPRYKIIEKRQSVAFWCNPISGHATLYWYQQILGQGPKLLIQFQNNGVVDDSQLPKDRFSAERLKGVDSTLKIQPAKLEDSAVYLCASSFLGTGNYGYTFGSGTRLTVV.

The rearrangement joins TRBV5-6 to TRBJ2-3; TRBD2 agrees at 9 bases. V shed 5 bases and J 2 bases; nucleotides not matched to a gene: 6. The germline V gene has CDR1 SGHDT and CDR2 YYEEEE. This CDR3 contains 15 residues. The CDR3: CASRKAGGATDTQYF. Written as DNA, the CDR3 is TGTGCCAGCAGGAAAGCGGGAGGTGCCACAGATACGCAGTATTTT.

The rearrangement links TRBV4-1 to TRBJ2-3, with TRBD2 matching over 12 bases. The CDR3 has 16 residues. Germline V gene sequence: CDR1 MGHRA, CDR2 YSYEKL. J was trimmed by 4 bases and V by 0 bases; bases with no gene match: 2. This CDR3 is CASSQETSGRADTQYF. The CDR3 nucleotides read TGCGCCAGCAGCCAAGAGACTAGCGGGAGAGCAGATACGCAGTATTTT.

The chain carries TRBV6-6 and TRBJ2-1; 9 bases fit TRBD1. Germline CDR1 MNHNY, CDR2 SVGAGI (reference sequence). Unmatched junction bases numbered 7, after V lost 6 bases and J lost 7 bases. This CDR3 is built from 14 residues. For the CDR3, the DNA is TGTGCCAGCAGCCCGGGACAGGGAAGGAATGAGCAGTTCTTC. It encodes CASSPGQGRNEQFF.

The rearrangement joins TRBV3-1 (or the pseudogene TRBV3-2) to TRBJ1-3, with D hard to call. CDR1 and CDR2 from the germline V gene are LGHDT and YNNKEL (reference sequence). The CDR3 covers 16 residues. Trimming pared 4 bases from V and 0 bases from J, leaving 13 bases between. CDR3 in DNA: TGTGCCAGCAGCCCAGTCTCGCCCTTCTCTGGAAACACCATATATTTT. Translated: CASSPVSPFSGNTIYF.

This chain joins TRBV12-3 or TRBV12-4 and TRBJ2-2; 8 bases align to TRBD1. The CDR3 extends over 12 amino acids. Losses at the gene ends were 6 bases for V and 7 bases for J; bases not matched to a gene: 1. CDR3 sequence: CASRTGVGELFF. The CDR3 DNA is TGTGCCAGCAGGACAGGGGTCGGGGAGCTGTTTTTT.

This chain joins TRBV19 and TRBJ1-2; TRBD1 might be the D (6 bases). Germline V gene sequence: CDR1 LNHDA, CDR2 SQIVND (reference sequence). The CDR3 sequence is 17 residues long. Trimming took off 3 bases at V and 3 bases at J, with 20 bases between the two ends. The CDR3 coding sequence is TGTGCCAGTAGTATGAGACAGGTAGGACTAGGAGACTATGGCTACACCTTC. It yields the protein CASSMRQVGLGDYGYTF.

The gene calls are TRBV10-3 and TRBJ2-3, with no clear D. Per germline, CDR1 ENHRY and CDR2 SYGVKD. The CDR3 is 16 amino acids. The V end lost 3 bases, the J end lost 1 base, and 14 bases lay between the germline ends. CDR3 residues: CAISESRLTGTDTQYF. CDR3 nucleotides: TGTGCCATCAGTGAAAGTCGACTGACCGGCACAGATACGCAGTATTTT.

The chain is built from TRBV19 and TRBJ1-5; no clear D. Per the germline V gene, CDR1 is LNHDA and CDR2 is SQIVND (reference sequence). CDR3 length: 13 amino acids. The ends were cut back, 5 bases at V and 4 bases at J, with 9 bases in the middle. The CDR3 sequence: CASSSRENQPQHF. The CDR3 coding sequence is TGTGCCAGTAGTTCCCGTGAGAATCAGCCCCAGCATTTT. Looking up the rest from reference TRBV19 and TRBJ1-5 gives the full variable domain: DGGITQSPKYLFRKEGQNVTLSCEQNLNHDAMYWYRQDPGQGLRLIYYSQIVNDFQKGDIAEGYSVSREKKESFPLTVTSAQKNPTAFYLCASSSRENQPQHFGDGTRLSIL.